This T cell receptor beta chain was identified in a study of T cell clonotyping in hematopoietic cell transplantation (dated by TCRdb to the early 2020s). Regarding the research as a whole: Recipient samples taken before transplant were collected after cytoreduction. Recruitment of patients ran from 2015 to early 2017, and follow-up continued until September 2020 or until death. A total of 120 to 150 blood samples were gathered in the study from around 40 consecutive transplant recipients along with their related donors.

Read against the paper, the sample's time point label means: recipient sample about 28 days before transplant, after cytoreduction. Blood samples were obtained from recipients approximately 28 days before transplant and at days 30, 100 and 180 after transplant. Nuclei Lysis Solution was used to extract genomic DNA from fresh or cryopreserved unfractionated peripheral blood mononuclear cells. General conclusions and limits of the study: A decrease in recipient TCR diversity was observed after transplant, and a progressive increase in pathologically expanded clonotypes was seen from day 30 to day 180. Broader TCR repertoire diversity after transplant was predicted by Inverse Simpson Index values from donors and from recipients before transplant. The sample size was limited, and because cells were not sorted, the contributions of CD4 and CD8 repertoires could not be separated. Just a small fraction of recipient repertoires overlapped with donor repertoires, and more than 95% appeared de novo at the given depth.

Remarks on this clone: Its antigen is currently not known. No much larger clone is present one base from it, and per-base qualities are unavailable.

The immunoSEQ assay, a bias-controlled multiplex PCR using V- and J-specific primers, was used to amplify TCR beta CDR3 regions from genomic DNA. In a second PCR step, a proprietary barcode and Illumina adapter sequences were attached to the CDR3 amplicons. An Illumina MiSeq instrument was used to sequence the CDR3 libraries. Per the original workflow: Export and quality control were performed with immunoSEQ Analyzer 3.0, and downstream analyses were performed with R Bioconductor and Immunarch. Only productive rearrangements within the normalized downsampled data set were used in the calculation of repertoire metrics. In the normalized cohort, a clonotype counted as pathologically expanded if the clonotype was larger than 5 templates. The Inverse Simpson Index served as the measure of repertoire diversity. To capture all clonotypes, the CMV-specificity analyses were run on the non-normalized data set. TCRdb provides this immuneACCESS table in a form limited to in-frame rearrangements. Some clones are lacking; in checked studies, under half of them reflect an unresolved V gene, and why the rest are absent is not known. That table supplies the V and J calls and clone size; D and trimming were determined from the DNA. For this sample there are roughly 44,000 clones; 85% appear just once. Roughly 2.8% of the sample comes from the top ten.

The CDR3 runs 13 amino acids, cysteine and phenylalanine included. CDR3 DNA is the only sequence kept; it has 39 bases, read in frame from the first base. Here V drops 9 bases and J drops 2 bases, and the junction holds 6 bases not matched to any gene. The germline V gene encodes CDR1 SGHDT and CDR2 YYEEEE. This sequence uses TRBV5-6 and TRBJ2-3, with 7 junctional bases fitting TRBD1. The specimen comprised peripheral blood mononuclear cells, sampled before stem cell transplant. The source of this sequence is a man aged 60 to 75 with acute myeloid leukemia. Some clones in this sample may be carry-over from other donors' samples. The encoded CDR3 is CATQGVHTDTQYF. The bases read TGTGCCACCCAGGGGGTCCACACAGATACGCAGTATTTT.